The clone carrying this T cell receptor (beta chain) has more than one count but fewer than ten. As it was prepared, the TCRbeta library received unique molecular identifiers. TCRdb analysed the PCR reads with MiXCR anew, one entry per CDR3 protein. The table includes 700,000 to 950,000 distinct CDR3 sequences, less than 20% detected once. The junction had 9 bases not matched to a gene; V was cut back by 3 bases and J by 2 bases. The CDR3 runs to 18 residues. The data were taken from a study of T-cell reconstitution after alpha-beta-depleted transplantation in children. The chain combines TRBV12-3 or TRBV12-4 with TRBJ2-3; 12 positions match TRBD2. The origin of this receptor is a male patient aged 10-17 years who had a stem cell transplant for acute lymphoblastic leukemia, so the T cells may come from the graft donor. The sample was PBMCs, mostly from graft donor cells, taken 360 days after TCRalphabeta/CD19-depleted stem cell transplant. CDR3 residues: CASSFPLTSGRTTDTQYF. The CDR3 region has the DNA TGTGCCAGCAGTTTCCCACTGACTAGCGGGAGAACCACAGATACGCAGTATTTT.